This T cell receptor (beta chain) was captured by sequencing in a study of T-cell reconstitution after alpha-beta-depleted transplantation in children. There are many counts of this clonotype. This sample's TCRbeta library carried unique molecular identifier barcodes. TCRdb reanalysed the PCR reads using MiXCR and keeps one entry per CDR3 protein. The repertoire holds 190,000 or so distinct CDR3 sequences, with 14% to 15% as singletons. Per the germline V gene, CDR1 is SGHVS and CDR2 is FQNEAQ. V lost 3 bases and J lost 3; bases outside the gene matches: 11. This CDR3 is 18 amino acids long. Here the sequenced sample was PBMCs from the stem cell graft donor, taken from the stem cell graft. The source of this sequence is a human donor who donated a stem cell graft to a child with acute lymphoblastic leukemia. The rearrangement joins TRBV7-8 to TRBJ2-1; 10 nucleotides match TRBD2. CDR3 amino acids: CASSFNRGTSAYYNEQFF. DNA of the CDR3: TGTGCCAGCAGCTTCAACCGGGGGACTAGCGCATACTACAATGAGCAGTTCTTC.